The table lists the clone carrying this T cell receptor (beta chain) with a few counts. The antigen is unknown. MiXCR was run by TCRdb on the 5' RACE reads, yielding one entry per CDR3 protein. The data contain roughly 440,000 distinct CDR3 sequences, more than 15% of them singletons. Trimming removed 0 bases at V and 4 bases at J, with 19 bases between. The CDR3 has 17 residues. Per the germline V gene, CDR1 is SGHDT and CDR2 is YYEEEE. The source of the sample is a study of CD8 T cells in ankylosing spondylitis. Study-wide findings and caveats: Enrichment of disease-linked clones was reportedly significant in matched ankylosing spondylitis synovial fluid. Disease-associated clonotypes exhibited CD8+ identity and were relatively infrequent in peripheral blood. Typical of ankylosing spondylitis blood, it appeared, was a TCR beta motif of several highly homologous variants.

The sequence was obtained from a male donor with ankylosing spondylitis. This chain connects TRBV5-6 to TRBJ1-1; TRBD1 is a possible D gene (5 bases). The sequencing input was blood, either unsorted or a sorted T cell fraction (not recorded which). CDR3 nucleotide sequence: TGTGCCAGCAGCTTGGTATTTACGGGGAGCGGGGCCACTGAAGCTTTCTTT. Translating it yields CASSLVFTGSGATEAFF.